Given below is one T cell receptor (beta chain) in context. Its antigen is currently not known. Per-base quality was not reported, and no clone a single base away is much larger than it. This entry belongs to a study of control samples from healthy donors and cancer patients (dated by TCRdb to between 2020 and 2021). V loses 5 bases, J loses 3 bases, and the germline ends lie 13 bases apart. The CDR1 and CDR2 encoded by the germline V gene are MDHEN and SYDVKM. The CDR3, cysteine through phenylalanine, is 15 amino acids long. Solely the CDR3 DNA is kept, with 45 bases framed from the first base. The library was obtained by the immunoSEQ multiplex PCR assay. Held by TCRdb, this immuneACCESS table contains in-frame sequences only and omits some clones. Under half of the omission traces to an unresolved V gene where checked; the cause of the rest is unknown. Across this sample there are 150,000 to 200,000 clones, with around 91% seen only once. The ten most abundant clones make up 1.5% of the sample.

Sequencing was done on a sample of blood. The clonotype was recovered from a woman aged 25 to 39 in good health. This chain is built from TRBV28 and TRBJ1-4; a tentative D match to TRBD1 spans 5 bases. The sequence in DNA is TGTGCCAGCAGTCTCCACAGGACCTCTAATGAAAAACTGTTTTTT. It translates as CASSLHRTSNEKLFF.